This T cell receptor beta chain comes out of a study of CD8 T cells in ankylosing spondylitis. Overall study results and limits: Disease-associated clones were CD8+ and fairly uncommon in peripheral blood. A TCR beta motif of eight highly homologous variants appeared characteristic of ankylosing spondylitis blood. Significant enrichment of disease-linked clones was reportedly seen in matched ankylosing spondylitis synovial fluid.

This clonotype was recorded a few times. Its antigen is still unknown. With molecular barcodes, quantitative 5'-RACE was used to make the TCR beta libraries. TCRdb re-called the 5' RACE reads with MiXCR, one entry per CDR3 protein. Counted here are under 450,000 distinct CDR3 sequences, 15% to 20% occurring once; the ten biggest clones make up just over 1%. The CDR3 runs to 15 residues. V was pared by 4 bases and J by 4 bases, with 7 bases of the junction left unmatched. Looked up from germline, CDR1 is MNHNS and CDR2 is SASEGT. The sequenced material came from blood, either unsorted or a sorted T cell fraction (not recorded which). This receptor was obtained from a male donor with ankylosing spondylitis. This chain connects TRBV6-1 to TRBJ2-1; 7 bases match TRBD2. This chain's CDR3 is CASSAGTISYNEQFF. The DNA of the CDR3 is TGTGCCAGCAGTGCCGGGACTATCTCGTACAATGAGCAGTTCTTC.